These 3 T cell receptor beta chains share one sample of origin, sequenced in a study of CD8+CD57+ T cells in acquired aplastic anemia. TCR beta VDJ and CDR3 profiling used genomic DNA as template. TCRdb processed the reads anew with MiXCR; each CDR3 protein has one entry. The data contain about 150,000 distinct CDR3 sequences, about 54% of them singletons. Patients who underwent sequencing had shown CD8+CD57+ cell expansion by flow cytometry. Material for sequencing was sorted CD4+, CD8+, or CD8+CD57+ T cells (not recorded which) from PBMCs. The receptors were sampled from a human donor with aplastic anemia.

The chain combines TRBV12-3 or TRBV12-4 with TRBJ2-3; TRBD2 matches at 12 bases. The V and J ends lost 7 bases and 3 bases, in that order; junction bases with no gene match: 14. The CDR3 has 18 residues. The CDR3 here is CASTKGTLAGGPTDTQYF. Here the CDR3 DNA reads TGTGCCAGCACCAAAGGAACTCTAGCGGGGGGGCCGACAGATACGCAGTATTTT.

Comment on this clonotype: A read error may produce the germline difference seen at one junction end. The chain carries TRBV10-3 and TRBJ1-4; D ambiguous. Germline CDR1 is ENHRY and CDR2 is SYGVKD. This CDR3 is built from 13 residues. CDR3 in DNA: TGTGCCATCAGTGAGCAGCATAATGAAAAACCGTTTTTT. Its protein is CAISEQHNEKPFF.

The CDR3 loop is CSVEDRHPGDEAFF. Here the CDR3 DNA reads TGCAGCGTTGAAGACCGGCACCCAGGGGACGAAGCTTTCTTT. The rearrangement joins TRBV29-1 to TRBJ1-1; D is possibly TRBD1 (6 bases). There are 14 residues in the CDR3. The V gene's germline CDR1 is SQVTM and CDR2 ANQGSEA. V lost 0 bases to trimming and J lost 8 bases, with 16 bases between them.